These 21 T cell receptor beta chains originate from one sample sequenced in a study of blood T cell repertoires in COVID-19. Profiled with immunoSEQ multiplex PCR; TCRdb holds only in-frame clones, not every one. The sample holds fewer than 200,000 clones, approximately 86% seen once. The specimen was peripheral blood. The receptors stem from a man in his forties or fifties with active or convalescent COVID-19.

Only one count was recorded for this clone. The J gene is TRBJ2-7, the V gene TRBV3-1 (or the pseudogene TRBV3-2), with TRBD2 as a possible D gene (5 bases). The CDR3 is made up of 14 amino acids. Germline lookup yields CDR1 LGHDT and CDR2 YNNKEL (reference sequence). V gave up 3 bases and J gave up 9 bases, with 18 bases separating them. DNA for the CDR3: TGTGCCAGCAGCCATCATTCCGAGGGCGGCGGGCAGTACTTC. Translated: CASSHHSEGGGQYF.

Remarks on this clone: At one boundary the junction diverges from the germline segment, which might be a read error. V gene TRBV30 combines with J gene TRBJ2-2; D might be TRBD2 (7 bases). This CDR3 is 17 amino acids long. Germline CDR1 and CDR2: GTSNPN and SVGIG (reference sequence). The CDR3 region is CARRFSRGGQDTGELFF. The CDR3 nucleotides read TGTGCCCGGAGGTTTTCCAGGGGAGGGCAGGACACCGGGGAGCTGTTTTTT.

The CDR3 spells CASSFDGGGTYNEQFF. CDR3 in DNA: TGCGCCAGCAGCTTTGACGGCGGGGGAACCTACAATGAGCAGTTCTTC. The chain recombines TRBV5-1 with TRBJ2-1, with TRBD2 matching over 7 bases. CDR1 and CDR2 (germline): SGHRS, YFSETQ. The CDR3 covers 16 residues. V was pared by 2 bases and J by 2 bases, with 7 bases of the junction left unmatched.

The chain uses TRBV5-6 and TRBJ1-5; the D gene is possibly TRBD1 (6 bases). This CDR3 comprises 14 residues. The V and J ends lost 0 bases and 7 bases respectively, with 11 bases between them. Looked up from germline, CDR1 is SGHDT and CDR2 is YYEEEE. CDR3 sequence reads: CASSLGIQGQPQHF. The CDR3 DNA reads TGTGCCAGCAGCTTGGGGATACAGGGACAGCCCCAGCATTTT.

The chain carries TRBV6-5 and TRBJ2-6; D may be TRBD1 (6 bases). The CDR3 covers 15 residues. V lost 5 bases and J lost 0, with 8 bases in between. Germline V gene lookup returns CDR1 MNHEY and CDR2 SVGAGI. The CDR3 spells CASSLRGSGANVLTF. The CDR3 DNA follows: TGTGCCAGCAGTCTCAGGGGCTCTGGGGCCAACGTCCTGACTTTC.

The gene calls are TRBV30 and TRBJ1-4, with 7 bases aligning to TRBD1. The CDR3 is made up of 15 amino acids. V lost 3 bases and J lost 4; bases outside the gene matches: 8. CDR1 GTSNPN and CDR2 SVGIG come from the germline V gene (reference sequence). DNA for the CDR3: TGTGCCTGGAGCATTCAGGGGGGAATTAATGAAAAACTGTTTTTT. This encodes CAWSIQGGINEKLFF. Using reference TRBV30 and TRBJ1-4 for the parts outside the CDR3, the full variable domain is SQTIHQWPATLVQPVGSPLSLECTVEGTSNPNLYWYRQAAGRGLQLLFYSVGIGQISSEVPQNLSASRPQDRQFILSSKKLLLSDSGFYLCAWSIQGGINEKLFFGSGTQLSVL.

V gene TRBV12-3 or TRBV12-4 combines with J gene TRBJ2-7; D is possibly TRBD1 (6 bases). Trimming shortened V by 2 bases and J by 4 bases, and 9 bases separated the two germline ends. This CDR3 has 13 amino acids. The DNA of the CDR3 is TGTGCCAGCAGTTTACAGGGGCAATACGAGCAGTACTTC. It is translated as CASSLQGQYEQYF.

The V and J genes are TRBV28 and TRBJ1-5; D remains unclear. Germline assignment: CDR1 MDHEN and CDR2 SYDVKM. The CDR3 runs to 14 residues. Deletions cut 5 bases from V and 6 bases from J, with 14 bases between. CDR3 region: CASSLEREVQPQHF. DNA for the CDR3: TGTGCCAGCAGTCTGGAACGTGAGGTTCAGCCCCAGCATTTT. Drawing the rest from reference TRBV28 and TRBJ1-5, the complete variable domain is DVKVTQSSRYLVKRTGEKVFLECVQDMDHENMFWYRQDPGLGLRLIYFSYDVKMKEKGDIPEGYSVSREKKERFSLILESASTNQTSMYLCASSLEREVQPQHFGDGTRLSIL.

The chain has TRBV5-1 and TRBJ1-2; a possible D gene is TRBD1 (5 bases). This CDR3 has 15 residues. CDR1 and CDR2 (germline): SGHRS, YFSETQ. The ends were cut back, 0 bases at V and 0 bases at J, with 9 bases in the middle. CDR3 loop: CASSLGGQANYGYTF. The CDR3 DNA follows: TGCGCCAGCAGCTTGGGGGGCCAAGCTAACTATGGCTACACCTTC.

The chain couples TRBV20-1 to TRBJ1-3; D ambiguous. The CDR3 sequence is 11 residues long. CDR1 is DFQATT and CDR2 is SNEGSKA in the germline V gene (reference sequence). With 3 bases removed from V and 7 bases from J, the gap between germline ends came to 7 bases. The CDR3 reads CSASEGNTIYF. Here the CDR3 DNA reads TGCAGTGCTAGCGAGGGCAACACCATATATTTT.

CDR3 region: CASSGQTGSGANVLTF. CDR3 DNA: TGTGCCAGCAGTGGTCAGACTGGCTCTGGGGCCAACGTCCTGACTTTC. This chain links TRBV6-1 with TRBJ2-6; D remains ambiguous. The CDR3 loop spans 16 amino acids. Trimming stripped 4 bases from V and 0 bases from J, with 10 bases between. Germline V gene lookup returns CDR1 MNHNS and CDR2 SASEGT.

The V call is TRBV6-5, the J call TRBJ1-2; TRBD1 agrees at 9 bases. CDR3 length equals 14 residues. In germline, CDR1 is MNHEY, CDR2 SVGAGI. V lost 6 bases and J lost 8; bases outside the gene matches: 10. The CDR3 here is CASRSGTGPGGYTF. The CDR3 nucleotides are TGTGCCAGCAGGTCCGGGACAGGGCCGGGGGGCTACACCTTC.

CDR3 loop: CASSETTGNTEAFF. The CDR3 nucleotides are TGTGCCAGCAGTGAGACGACAGGGAACACTGAAGCTTTCTTT. The gene calls are TRBV6-1 and TRBJ1-1; D possibly corresponds to TRBD1 (6 bases). The CDR3 runs to 14 residues. CDR1 and CDR2 (germline): MNHNS, SASEGT. V was clipped by 3 bases and J by 1 base, with 9 bases between them.

The CDR3 nucleotides are TGTGCCAGCAGTTACTCAACGGGTTACAATGAGCAGTTCTTC. This gives the protein CASSYSTGYNEQFF. The V and J genes are TRBV6-5 and TRBJ2-1; unclear D gene. The germline V gene encodes CDR1 MNHEY and CDR2 SVGAGI. The CDR3 totals 14 residues. V lost 0 bases, J lost 4 bases, and 7 bases lay in between.

The rearrangement joins TRBV9 to TRBJ2-7; 10 bases line up with TRBD1. The CDR3 totals 15 residues. V lost 2 bases and J lost 4; bases outside the gene matches: 6. Germline V lookup: CDR1 SGDLS, CDR2 YYNGEE. CDR3 sequence reads: CASSVMDRGTYEQYF. CDR3 bases: TGTGCCAGCAGCGTGATGGACAGGGGGACTTACGAGCAGTACTTC.

This sequence joins TRBV7-9 and TRBJ1-1; 8 positions match TRBD1. The CDR3 runs 18 residues. After removal of 3 bases from V and 2 bases from J, the junction contained 14 bases not matched to a gene. Germline V gene sequence: CDR1 SEHNR, CDR2 FQNEAQ (reference sequence). Here the CDR3 DNA reads TGTGCCAGCAGCTTTGGTCCTGGTCAGGGGGCGGGAAACACTGAAGCTTTCTTT. Translating gives CASSFGPGQGAGNTEAFF.

The chain carries TRBV7-6 and TRBJ2-3; 9 bases agree with TRBD1. Trimming removed 5 bases from V and 4 bases from J; junction bases left unmatched: 7. The CDR3 loop spans 15 amino acids. Germline CDR1 reads SGHVS; CDR2 reads FNYEAQ. The CDR3 DNA sequence: TGTGCCAGCAGCAGGGACAGGGAGGGATCAGATACGCAGTATTTT. Translated, it gives CASSRDREGSDTQYF. Full variable domain (rest looked up from reference TRBV7-6 and TRBJ2-3): GAGVSQSPRYKVTKRGQDVALRCDPISGHVSLYWYRQALGQGPEFLTYFNYEAQQDKSGLPNDRFSAERPEGSISTLTIQRTEQRDSAMYRCASSRDREGSDTQYFGPGTRLTVL.

The genes are TRBV6-5 and TRBJ2-1, with 12 nucleotides matching TRBD2. The CDR3 consists of 15 residues. J was trimmed by 7 bases and V by 6 bases; bases with no gene match: 7. Germline lookup yields CDR1 MNHEY and CDR2 SVGAGI. CDR3: CASSALAGGLNEQFF. CDR3 nucleotides: TGTGCCAGCAGCGCACTAGCGGGAGGCCTGAATGAGCAGTTCTTC.

The rearrangement uses TRBV7-3 and TRBJ2-3; 9 positions agree with TRBD2. In germline, CDR1 is SGHTA, CDR2 FQGTGA. The CDR3 is made up of 15 amino acids. V trimming: 5 bases; J trimming: 0 bases; junction bases outside the gene matches: 3. In DNA, the CDR3 is TGTGCCAGCAGCCCTAGCGGGATAAGCACAGATACGCAGTATTTT. As protein: CASSPSGISTDTQYF.

The V gene is TRBV6-2 or TRBV6-3, the J gene TRBJ2-2, with 9 bases identical to TRBD1. The CDR3 contains 18 residues. The ends lost 2 bases at V and 0 bases at J; junction bases unmatched: 7. Germline V lookup: CDR1 MNHEY, CDR2 SVGEGT. The chain's CDR3 is CASSYPGQGISNTGELFF. The DNA for the CDR3 is TGTGCCAGCAGTTACCCTGGACAGGGGATCTCGAACACCGGGGAGCTGTTTTTT.

The chain combines TRBV2 with TRBJ2-1, with 12 bases matching TRBD2. Germline V gene sequence: CDR1 SNHLY, CDR2 FYNNEI. Trimming removed 6 bases from V and 6 bases from J; junction bases left unmatched: 6. The CDR3 spans 15 residues. In DNA, the CDR3 is TGTGCCAGCAGAGGACTAGCGGGAAATCTCAATGAGCAGTTCTTC. Amino acids: CASRGLAGNLNEQFF.